Described below is a single TCR beta chain sequence and its context. Its target is not known. This CDR3 has 14 amino acids. CDR1 is MGHRA, CDR2 YSYEKL, per germline. Trimming cost V 4 bases and J 6 bases; bases outside gene matches: 6. The data were taken from a study of Ad26.COV2.S vaccination and SARS-CoV-2 variants. In the study overall: The donor participated in the COV1001 trial, in its Ad26.COV2.S arm. Dosing was one shot or two shots 56 days apart.

Treatment defined: over 15 received Ad26.COV2.S at low or high dose, single or two shots; several received placebo; per-sample allocation not given. All samples were drawn on day 63, counting from the first vaccine or placebo injection. It was Wuhan-strain SARS-CoV-2 spike that the Ad26 vaccine vector expressed. General study findings and limits: A substantial breadth of spike-specific CD8+ and CD4+ T cell responses after vaccination has been reported.

Assay: immunoSEQ multiplex PCR; the TCRdb copy retains only in-frame clones and omits some. Here the sample spans roughly 700,000 clones, roughly 90% being singletons. The chain couples TRBV4-1 to TRBJ2-3, with 8 bases identical to TRBD2. The sequence was obtained from a person between 18 and 60 years old who received the Ad26.COV2.S COVID-19 vaccine or a placebo. Sequenced here: peripheral blood, sampled in a trial of Ad26.COV2.S vaccine versus placebo. The CDR3 reads CASSLGLAPDTQYF. The CDR3 DNA is TGCGCCAGCAGCCTCGGACTAGCCCCGGATACGCAGTATTTT.